These 32 T cell receptor beta chains were sequenced from one sample in a study of cytomegalovirus exposure and HLA in healthy donors. PCR was performed using 60 Vbeta and 13 Jbeta primers. Profiled with immunoSEQ multiplex PCR; TCRdb holds only in-frame clones, not every one. The repertoire table contains tens of thousands of clones. Sequencing was performed on PBMCs. The source of these receptors is a woman aged 60-75 years in good health and CMV-seropositive.

The rearrangement links TRBV11-2 to TRBJ2-2; D call uncertain. CDR1 is SGHAT and CDR2 is FQNNGV in the germline V gene. The germline V and J ends were trimmed by 5 bases and 4 bases, with 11 bases remaining between them. CDR3 length equals 14 residues. As DNA, the CDR3 is TGTGCCAGCAGCCCACGGTTTCTCACCGGGGAGCTGTTTTTT. Protein product: CASSPRFLTGELFF.

The gene calls are TRBV29-1 and TRBJ1-4, with a possible D match to TRBD1 (5 bases). The CDR3 covers 15 residues. Per germline, CDR1 SQVTM and CDR2 ANQGSEA. V lost 1 base to trimming and J lost 6 bases, with 15 bases between them. CDR3 DNA: TGCAGCGTTGAAGCGGAGGGGCGAGATTATGAAAAACTGTTTTTT. Translating it yields CSVEAEGRDYEKLFF.

This chain uses TRBV5-1 with TRBJ2-7; D is uncertain. The CDR3 has 15 amino acids. V gave up 2 bases and J gave up 2 bases, with 14 bases separating them. CDR1 is SGHRS and CDR2 is YFSETQ in the germline V gene. For the CDR3, the DNA is TGCGCCAGCAGCTTTACGACACAGTCCGCCTACGAGCAGTACTTC. Amino acids: CASSFTTQSAYEQYF.

This rearrangement joins TRBV18 to TRBJ1-2; TRBD1 agrees at 9 bases. V lost 6 bases and J lost 7; bases outside the gene matches: 9. The V gene's germline CDR1 is KGHSH and CDR2 LQKENI. The CDR3 sequence is 14 residues long. The CDR3 DNA reads as TGTGCCAGCTCGGGTACAGGGGGCGCAGGTGGCTACACCTTC. It is translated as CASSGTGGAGGYTF.

The V gene is TRBV2, the J gene TRBJ2-3, with unresolved D. CDR1 and CDR2 from the germline V gene are SNHLY and FYNNEI. V was pared by 9 bases and J by 1 base, with 14 bases between. The CDR3 has 14 residues. The CDR3, as DNA: TGTGCCAGGACTGCCTCCGTTGGCACAGATACGCAGTATTTT. It is translated as CARTASVGTDTQYF.

V usage is TRBV5-6 and J usage is TRBJ2-3; D is perhaps TRBD2 (5 bases). The germline V gene encodes CDR1 SGHDT and CDR2 YYEEEE. With 7 bases removed from V and 1 base from J, the gap between germline ends came to 19 bases. This CDR3 is built from 16 residues. The CDR3 sequence: CASSRTGLQRTDTQYF. The CDR3 nucleotides read TGTGCCAGCTCAAGGACGGGGTTACAACGCACAGATACGCAGTATTTT.

The V and J genes are TRBV5-1 and TRBJ2-3; TRBD1 aligns across 8 bases. V lost 0 bases and J lost 4; bases outside the gene matches: 13. CDR3 size: 18 residues. Germline V gene sequence: CDR1 SGHRS, CDR2 YFSETQ. CDR3 loop: CASSLGGRGAGGADTQYF. The CDR3 nucleotides are TGCGCCAGCAGCTTGGGTGGGAGAGGAGCAGGGGGCGCAGATACGCAGTATTTT.

The chain is built from TRBV5-1 and TRBJ2-2, with D possibly being TRBD1 (5 bases). V was cut by 6 bases and J by 6 bases, with 18 bases left in between. Germline V gives CDR1 SGHRS, CDR2 YFSETQ. CDR3 length: 15 amino acids. In DNA form, the CDR3 reads TGCGCCAGCAAGGTGCAACCAGGGTCGGCCGGGGAGCTGTTTTTT. This translates into CASKVQPGSAGELFF.

This chain links TRBV6-6 with TRBJ1-6; D gene unclear. V lost 6 bases, J lost 6 bases, and 12 bases lay in between. Per the germline V gene, CDR1 is MNHNY and CDR2 is SVGAGI (reference sequence). The CDR3 spans 14 residues. CDR3 sequence: CASSRESGNSPLHF. DNA for the CDR3: TGTGCCAGCAGCCGGGAAAGCGGTAATTCACCCCTCCACTTT.

This sequence joins TRBV6-5 and TRBJ1-5; D gene ambiguous. CDR1 is MNHEY, CDR2 SVGAGI, per germline. V dropped 5 bases and J dropped 4 bases, with 9 bases sitting between them. The CDR3 runs 13 residues. As DNA, the CDR3 is TGTGCCAGCAGTACGGGAGAAAATCAGCCCCAGCATTTT. It is translated as CASSTGENQPQHF.

The chain has TRBV13 and TRBJ1-1; tentatively, D is TRBD1 (6 bases). The CDR3 is 15 residues long. V gave up 5 bases and J gave up 0 bases, with 13 bases separating them. Per germline, CDR1 PRHDT and CDR2 FYEKMQ (reference sequence). The CDR3 region has the DNA TGTGCCAGCAGCAAGACAGGAGTCCTGAACACTGAAGCTTTCTTT. Translation gives CASSKTGVLNTEAFF. Filled out from reference TRBV13 and TRBJ1-1, the complete variable domain reads AAGVIQSPRHLIKEKRETATLKCYPIPRHDTVYWYQQGPGQDPQFLISFYEKMQSDKGSIPDRFSAQQFSDYHSELNMSSLELGDSALYFCASSKTGVLNTEAFFGQGTRLTVV.

This rearrangement joins TRBV5-4 to TRBJ1-6, with 9 bases aligning to TRBD1. Looked up from germline, CDR1 is SGHNT and CDR2 is YYREEE (reference sequence). This CDR3 is built from 16 residues. V shed 3 bases and J 9 bases; nucleotides not matched to a gene: 10. The CDR3 nucleotides are TGTGCCAGCAGCTGGGCCGGGACAGGGATGGGTTCACCCCTCCACTTT. It specifies CASSWAGTGMGSPLHF.

The V gene is TRBV19, the J gene TRBJ1-6; 7 bases line up with TRBD1. The CDR3 runs 16 residues. Germline values: CDR1 LNHDA, CDR2 SQIVND (reference sequence). With 9 bases clipped from V and 7 bases from J, the junction kept 15 bases outside the gene matches. CDR3 protein: CASHDPGTDLNSPLHF. In DNA, the CDR3 is TGTGCCAGCCATGATCCCGGGACAGACTTAAATTCACCCCTCCACTTT.

The rearrangement links TRBV4-2 to TRBJ2-7; 7 nucleotides line up with TRBD2. The CDR3 contains 13 residues. The V segment lost 8 bases and the J segment 3 bases; nucleotides outside the gene matches: 7. The germline V gene encodes CDR1 LGHNA and CDR2 YNFKEQ. As DNA, the CDR3 is TGTGCCAGCGGCGATGGGGGGGGCTACGAGCAGTACTTC. The encoded protein is CASGDGGGYEQYF.

This chain uses TRBV7-9 with TRBJ1-1; 8 nucleotides agree with TRBD1. Per the germline V gene, CDR1 is SEHNR and CDR2 is FQNEAQ (reference sequence). This CDR3 contains 14 residues. The J segment lost 1 base and the V segment lost 5 bases, leaving 3 bases of the junction unmatched. Here the CDR3 reads CASSRQGSNTEAFF. DNA of the CDR3: TGTGCCAGCAGCCGACAGGGGTCGAACACTGAAGCTTTCTTT.

This rearrangement joins TRBV4-2 to TRBJ2-3; 10 nucleotides line up with TRBD2. The CDR3 spans 19 residues. Trimming at V came to 1 base and at J to 0 bases, leaving 10 bases not matched to a gene. The germline V gene encodes CDR1 LGHNA and CDR2 YNFKEQ. Here the CDR3 reads CASSQGEAGGRTSTDTQYF. As DNA, the CDR3 is TGTGCCAGCAGCCAAGGAGAAGCGGGGGGGAGAACTAGCACAGATACGCAGTATTTT.

V and J are TRBV9 and TRBJ2-7; TRBD2 is a possible D gene (6 bases). Germline V gene lookup returns CDR1 SGDLS and CDR2 YYNGEE. The CDR3 runs 16 residues. Trimming took off 4 bases at V and 0 bases at J, with 17 bases between the two ends. CDR3 in amino acids: CASSPQFAGSSYEQYF. Here the CDR3 DNA reads TGTGCCAGCAGCCCCCAATTCGCGGGGAGCTCCTACGAGCAGTACTTC.

The chain employs TRBV27 and TRBJ2-2; possibly TRBD1 for D (6 bases). CDR3 size: 13 residues. The V gene lost 5 bases and the J gene lost 6 bases, with 10 bases spanning the gap. Germline CDR1 MNHEY, CDR2 SMNVEV (reference sequence). The CDR3 spells CASSLNRAGELFF. The CDR3 DNA reads TGTGCCAGCAGTCTAAACAGGGCCGGGGAGCTGTTTTTT.

The chain carries TRBV11-2 and TRBJ1-1; D call uncertain. V was cut by 8 bases and J by 6 bases, with 16 bases left in between. The CDR3 spans 13 residues. In germline, CDR1 is SGHAT, CDR2 FQNNGV. CDR3 sequence: CASRPWSSSEAFF. In nucleotides, the CDR3 is TGTGCCAGCCGCCCTTGGAGTAGCTCTGAAGCTTTCTTT.

V usage is TRBV4-1 and J usage is TRBJ2-7; 11 bases are a match to TRBD2. The germline gives CDR1 MGHRA, CDR2 YSYEKL. V was pared by 4 bases and J by 2 bases, with 7 bases of the junction left unmatched. The CDR3 has 16 amino acids. CDR3 bases: TGCGCCAGCAGCCTCTCTAGCGGGGGGCCTCCCTACGAGCAGTACTTC. Encoded protein: CASSLSSGGPPYEQYF.

CDR3 in amino acids: CASSPRLSSGGVSYEQYF. The DNA for the CDR3 is TGTGCCAGCTCACCAAGGTTGTCTAGCGGGGGGGTTTCCTACGAGCAGTACTTC. This chain uses TRBV18 with TRBJ2-7; 12 bases align to TRBD2. Trimming removed 2 bases from V and 1 base from J; junction bases left unmatched: 9. The CDR3 has 18 residues. Germline V lookup: CDR1 KGHSH, CDR2 LQKENI.

The CDR3 is CASSQVGGGTEAFF. Written as DNA, the CDR3 is TGCGCCAGCAGCCAAGTTGGGGGAGGGACTGAAGCTTTCTTT. V usage is TRBV4-3 and J usage is TRBJ1-1, with D tentatively TRBD1 (5 bases). Germline assignment: CDR1 LGHNA and CDR2 YSLEER. This CDR3 contains 14 residues. V dropped 1 base and J dropped 5 bases, with 11 bases sitting between them.

The genes are TRBV6-6 and TRBJ2-1; 11 nucleotides agree with TRBD2. The CDR3 is 15 amino acids. J gave up 4 bases and V 2 bases, and 1 base lay outside the gene matches. Germline CDR1 and CDR2: MNHNY and SVGAGI (reference sequence). The CDR3 reads CASSYTSGGYNEQFF. CDR3 sequence (DNA): TGTGCCAGCAGTTACACTAGCGGGGGTTACAATGAGCAGTTCTTC.

The chain couples TRBV7-2 to TRBJ1-5; D is unclear. The CDR3 runs to 12 residues. Trimming took off 5 bases at V and 3 bases at J, with 5 bases between the two ends. Germline CDR1 SGHTA, CDR2 FQGNSA. In DNA form, the CDR3 reads TGTGCCAGCAGCCCAGTCAATCAGCCCCAGCATTTT. It encodes CASSPVNQPQHF.

The chain employs TRBV28 and TRBJ1-1; 7 bases align to TRBD1. J lost 1 base, V lost 2 bases, and 13 bases had no gene match. This CDR3 region has 18 residues. Looked up from germline, CDR1 is MDHEN and CDR2 is SYDVKM. The CDR3 nucleotides are TGTGCCAGCAGTTTACGGCCCTGGCAGGGGGATAAGAACACTGAAGCTTTCTTT. Its translation is CASSLRPWQGDKNTEAFF.

The chain links TRBV5-1 to TRBJ2-2; 8 nucleotides match TRBD1. The CDR3 has 14 residues. From germline, CDR1 is SGHRS and CDR2 YFSETQ. J lost 5 bases, V lost 4 bases, and 4 bases had no gene match. CDR3 protein: CASSRTGHTGELFF. CDR3 DNA: TGCGCCAGCAGCAGGACAGGGCATACCGGGGAGCTGTTTTTT.

The chain recombines TRBV27 with TRBJ2-7; 11 nucleotides agree with TRBD2. The CDR3 length is 17 residues. CDR1 is MNHEY and CDR2 is SMNVEV in the germline V gene (reference sequence). The trim removed 4 bases at V and 4 bases at J, leaving 12 bases unmatched. The DNA of the CDR3 is TGTGCCAGCAGTTCCCTGAAGGGTAGCGGGGGGGCGTACGAGCAGTACTTC. This codes for CASSSLKGSGGAYEQYF.

In DNA form, the CDR3 reads TGTGCCAGCAGTGAACGGTTTGAAGCTTTCTTT. It specifies CASSERFEAFF. The rearrangement uses TRBV6-5 and TRBJ1-1; D ambiguous. V lost 5 bases and J 7 bases, leaving 8 bases between the germline ends. CDR1 and CDR2 (germline): MNHEY, SVGAGI. CDR3 size: 11 residues.

The gene calls are TRBV5-1 and TRBJ2-7; D remains unclear. The length of the CDR3 is 15 residues. Germline V gene sequence: CDR1 SGHRS, CDR2 YFSETQ. V lost 2 bases and J 2 bases, leaving 14 bases between the germline ends. The CDR3 reads CASSFSNSVAYEQYF. Written as DNA, the CDR3 is TGCGCCAGCAGCTTCTCAAACTCGGTCGCCTACGAGCAGTACTTC.

The chain has TRBV29-1 and TRBJ2-2; 7 bases align to TRBD1. J gave up 5 bases and V 7 bases, and 4 bases lay outside the gene matches. CDR3 length: 12 amino acids. CDR1 and CDR2 (germline): SQVTM, ANQGSEA. In DNA, the CDR3 is TGCAGCGCGGGACAGAATACCGGGGAGCTGTTTTTT. Protein: CSAGQNTGELFF.

The V and J genes are TRBV19 and TRBJ2-2; 10 bases fit TRBD2. The CDR3 contains 16 residues. V shed 1 base and J 6 bases; nucleotides not matched to a gene: 5. Germline V CDR1 and CDR2: LNHDA, SQIVND (reference sequence). The CDR3 bases are TGTGCCAGTAGTATAGGTAGCGGGGGGTACCCCGGGGAGCTGTTTTTT. Translated: CASSIGSGGYPGELFF.

The rearrangement links TRBV5-6 to TRBJ1-1; 7 positions agree with TRBD1. The V gene end was trimmed by 2 bases and the J gene end by 0 bases; junction bases not matched to a gene: 1. The CDR3 spans 14 residues. Germline loops: CDR1 SGHDT, CDR2 YYEEEE. As DNA, the CDR3 is TGTGCCAGCAGCTTCCAGGGGGTGAACACTGAAGCTTTCTTT. It is translated as CASSFQGVNTEAFF.